Shown below are 9 T cell receptor beta chains from a single sample sequenced in a study of T cell responses to AZD1222 COVID-19 vaccine (dated by TCRdb to the early 2020s). Receptors were amplified or captured by the immunoSEQ multiplex PCR assay. The immuneACCESS repertoire file appears here via TCRdb, limited to in-frame rearrangements. These files lack a portion of the clones; in checked studies, under half of the deficit traces to unresolved V genes, and the cause of the others is not known. The table for this sample lists roughly 77,000 clones; roughly nine tenths of them were counted only once. The ten top clones hold about 5% of the sample. This specimen's time point label, interpreted: baseline before first vaccination. Sample: peripheral blood, taken on day 0 of AZD1222 vaccination. All receptors come from an adult in good health.

The gene calls are TRBV4-3 and TRBJ2-2, with 9 bases matching TRBD1. CDR1 LGHNA and CDR2 YSLEER come from the germline V gene. The CDR3 contains 16 residues. As DNA, the CDR3 is TGCCCCCCCACCCGAACCGGGACAGGGACAACCGGGGAGCTGTTTTTT. As protein: CPPTRTGTGTTGELFF.

The rearrangement uses TRBV15 and TRBJ1-5; D is uncertain. The CDR3 is made up of 16 amino acids. Trimming left V 0 bases short and J 0 bases short, with 9 bases between. CDR1 is LNHNV, CDR2 YYDKDF, per germline (reference sequence). The CDR3 is CATSRDKKLSNQPQHF. The CDR3 DNA follows: TGTGCCACCAGCAGAGATAAGAAGCTTAGCAATCAGCCCCAGCATTTT.

This clone was observed once. This chain uses TRBV11-3 with TRBJ2-5, with 7 bases matching TRBD2. Trimming removed 1 base from V and 2 bases from J; junction bases left unmatched: 7. The CDR3 extends over 16 amino acids. The germline CDR1 and CDR2 sequences are SGHNT and YENEEA. CDR3 sequence reads: CASSLGASGSQETQYF. In DNA, the CDR3 is TGTGCCAGCAGCTTAGGAGCTAGCGGAAGTCAAGAGACCCAGTACTTC.

The count of this clone is one. The V call is TRBV6-5, the J call TRBJ1-1; tentative D call: TRBD1 (5 bases). Germline loops: CDR1 MNHEY, CDR2 SVGAGI. The germline V and J ends were trimmed by 6 bases and 4 bases, with 12 bases remaining between them. CDR3 length equals 13 residues. This chain's CDR3 is CASRARQSTEAFF. The CDR3 DNA follows: TGTGCCAGCAGAGCAAGACAGAGCACTGAAGCTTTCTTT.

The V call is TRBV10-3, the J call TRBJ1-5, with 7 bases aligning to TRBD1. With 5 bases clipped from V and 5 bases from J, the junction kept 24 bases outside the gene matches. Germline CDR1 ENHRY, CDR2 SYGVKD. CDR3 size: 20 residues. The CDR3 here is CAISRRNRDSEPKGYQPQHF. DNA of the CDR3: TGTGCCATCAGTCGCCGGAACCGGGACAGTGAACCTAAGGGGTATCAGCCCCAGCATTTT.

CDR3 in amino acids: CASSPQGSSGTGELFF. The DNA for the CDR3 is TGTGCCAGCTCACCACAGGGATCGTCGGGCACCGGGGAGCTGTTTTTT. This rearrangement joins TRBV18 to TRBJ2-2; D not resolved. V lost 1 base and J lost 4, with 13 bases in between. In germline, CDR1 is KGHSH, CDR2 LQKENI. This CDR3 is 16 amino acids long.

This sequence joins TRBV19 and TRBJ2-1; maybe TRBD1 (5 bases). Trimming pared 3 bases from V and 2 bases from J, leaving 11 bases between. CDR1 is LNHDA, CDR2 SQIVND, per germline (reference sequence). The CDR3 has 15 amino acids. In nucleotides, the CDR3 is TGTGCCAGTAGTATGAGCCTAGGGGCCTACAATGAGCAGTTCTTC. Protein: CASSMSLGAYNEQFF.

The chain uses TRBV11-2 and TRBJ1-6; D may be TRBD1 (5 bases). V was trimmed by 2 bases and J by 7 bases, leaving 12 bases between them. The CDR3 extends over 15 amino acids. In germline, CDR1 is SGHAT, CDR2 FQNNGV. The CDR3 loop is CASSLLRQGNSPLHF. The CDR3, as DNA: TGTGCCAGCAGCTTACTCCGGCAGGGAAATTCACCCCTCCACTTT.

V gene TRBV5-1 combines with J gene TRBJ2-7, with D perhaps TRBD2 (6 bases). The V gene's germline CDR1 is SGHRS and CDR2 YFSETQ. CDR3 length equals 12 residues. V lost 4 bases to trimming and J lost 5 bases, with 10 bases between them. CDR3: CASSRSGDEQYF. In DNA, the CDR3 is TGCGCCAGCAGCCGCTCGGGGGACGAGCAGTACTTC.